These T cell receptor beta chains were read from a single sample in a study of identical twins. A single record per CDR3 protein comes from TCRdb applying MiXCR to the 5' RACE reads. This table holds approximately 680,000 distinct CDR3 sequences, about 7.6% found once. Separately, the same data were catalogued under a study of yellow fever vaccine responses in identical twins.

Sequenced sample: PBMCs. The receptors were sampled from a woman aged 18-29 years in good health. The CDR3 runs from the conserved cysteine through the conserved F or W. The order of the fields is D gene, J gene, V gene, CDR3 protein. D genes are given only for firm matches.

d_gene: NA
j_gene: TRBJ1-5
v_gene: TRBV15
CDR3aa: CATSPDRSNQPQHF

d_gene: NA
j_gene: TRBJ2-2
v_gene: TRBV20-1
CDR3aa: CSAYNMNTGELFF

d_gene: NA
j_gene: TRBJ2-7
v_gene: TRBV4-1
CDR3aa: CASSQDRRYEQYF

d_gene: TRBD1
j_gene: TRBJ2-4
v_gene: TRBV6-5
CDR3aa: CASSYNPGQDKNIQYF

d_gene: TRBD2
j_gene: TRBJ2-4
v_gene: TRBV11-2
CDR3aa: CASSSRASRLAGVVAKNIQYF

d_gene: NA
j_gene: TRBJ2-5
v_gene: TRBV5-1
CDR3aa: CASSYPLGGQYF

d_gene: NA
j_gene: TRBJ1-5
v_gene: TRBV6-5
CDR3aa: CASSYSVGLRADQPQHF

d_gene: TRBD2
j_gene: TRBJ2-2
v_gene: TRBV12-3/TRBV12-4
CDR3aa: CASSLGLANGELFF

d_gene: TRBD2
j_gene: TRBJ2-5
v_gene: TRBV5-5
CDR3aa: CASSLRRGNQETQYF

d_gene: NA
j_gene: TRBJ2-3
v_gene: TRBV5-1
CDR3aa: CASSLGGQISTDTQYF

d_gene: NA
j_gene: TRBJ1-4
v_gene: TRBV5-1
CDR3aa: CASSLEGQGSEKLFF

d_gene: NA
j_gene: TRBJ2-7
v_gene: TRBV5-1
CDR3aa: CASSEGGTGPYEQYF